Detailed here is one T cell receptor beta chain. These data are taken from a study of shared T cell receptors in the human thymus. The protocol was immunoSEQ multiplex PCR, while the TCRdb copy is restricted to in-frame clones and leaves out a portion. This table has about 660,000 clones, approximately 90% appearing once. This sample was also put to use in a study of human thymus T cells. That investigation notes: Among the donors, all were healthy Finnish infants having corrective surgery for congenital heart defects.

The source is a boy under two years old with a congenital heart defect. Sample: thymocytes.

This chain's CDR3 is CASSLLAGVIHEQYF. CDR3 in DNA: TGTGCCAGCAGCCTCCTAGCGGGAGTAATCCACGAGCAGTACTTC. This chain joins TRBV4-2 and TRBJ2-7; 10 bases are shared with TRBD2. This CDR3 is 15 amino acids long. V dropped 4 bases and J dropped 5; count of bases not matched to a gene: 8. Germline assignment: CDR1 LGHNA and CDR2 YNFKEQ.